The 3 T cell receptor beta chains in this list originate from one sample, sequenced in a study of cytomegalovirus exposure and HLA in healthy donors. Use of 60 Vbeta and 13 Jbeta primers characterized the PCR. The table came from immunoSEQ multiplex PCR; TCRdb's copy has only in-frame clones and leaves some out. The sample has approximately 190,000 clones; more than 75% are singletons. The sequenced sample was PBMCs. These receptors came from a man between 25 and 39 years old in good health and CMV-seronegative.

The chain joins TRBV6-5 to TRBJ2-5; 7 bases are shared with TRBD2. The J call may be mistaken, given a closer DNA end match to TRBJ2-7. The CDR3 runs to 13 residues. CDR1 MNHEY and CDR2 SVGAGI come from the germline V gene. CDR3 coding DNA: TGTGCCAGCAGTTACAGCGGGAACTACGAGCAGTACTTC. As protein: CASSYSGNYEQYF.

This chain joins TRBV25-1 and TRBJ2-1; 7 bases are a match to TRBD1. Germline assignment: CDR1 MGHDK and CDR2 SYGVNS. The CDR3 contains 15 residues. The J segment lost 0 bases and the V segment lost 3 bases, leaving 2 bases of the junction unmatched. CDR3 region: CASSEGQRSYNEQFF. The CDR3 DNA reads TGTGCCAGCAGTGAGGGACAGCGCTCCTACAATGAGCAGTTCTTC.

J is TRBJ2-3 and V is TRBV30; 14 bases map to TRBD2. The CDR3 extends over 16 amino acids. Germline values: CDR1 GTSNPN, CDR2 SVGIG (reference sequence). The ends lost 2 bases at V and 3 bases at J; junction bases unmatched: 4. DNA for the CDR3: TGTGCCTGGAGTCCCGGGACTAGCGGGAGAACAGATACGCAGTATTTT. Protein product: CAWSPGTSGRTDTQYF.